Shown below are 20 T cell receptor beta chains from a single sample sequenced in a study of blood T cell repertoires in COVID-19. Here immunoSEQ multiplex PCR was the method, and the copy in TCRdb shows in-frame clones only, minus some. The table has 270,000 or so clones, around 82% seen once; the top ten hold less than 4%. Sequencing was carried out using peripheral blood. All receptors come from a woman aged 18-30 years with acute or convalescent COVID-19.

This clone appeared a single time. This chain joins TRBV29-1 and TRBJ1-1; D is possibly TRBD1 (6 bases). The CDR3 totals 14 residues. Germline loops: CDR1 SQVTM, CDR2 ANQGSEA. The V end lost 3 bases, the J end lost 1 base, and 12 bases lay between the germline ends. The CDR3 protein is CSVDSGHPNTEAFF. CDR3 DNA sequence: TGCAGCGTTGATTCGGGACACCCGAACACTGAAGCTTTCTTT.

This clone was seen only a few times. V gene TRBV7-6 combines with J gene TRBJ2-4, with no clear D. CDR1 is SGHVS, CDR2 FNYEAQ, per germline. There are 14 residues in the CDR3. V was cut by 5 bases and J by 6 bases, with 14 bases left in between. Written as DNA, the CDR3 is TGTGCCAGCAGCCCATCGGGTTCTGGAAACATTCAGTACTTC. As protein: CASSPSGSGNIQYF.

With regard to this clone: Other DNA sequences in the sample encode the same CDR3. The chain couples TRBV5-1 to TRBJ2-5; 14 bases fit TRBD2. CDR1 is SGHRS, CDR2 YFSETQ, per germline. After removal of 7 bases from V and 4 bases from J, the junction contained 12 bases not matched to a gene. The CDR3 has 17 residues. CDR3 loop: CASSPSGTSGRGETQYF. For the CDR3, the DNA is TGCGCCAGCTCTCCCTCCGGGACTAGCGGGAGAGGAGAGACCCAGTACTTC.

The chain recombines TRBV3-1 (or the pseudogene TRBV3-2) with TRBJ2-5, with 12 bases matching TRBD2. The V and J ends lost 3 bases and 3 bases, in that order; junction bases with no gene match: 2. Germline loops: CDR1 LGHDT, CDR2 YNNKEL (reference sequence). CDR3 length equals 15 residues. CDR3 nucleotides: TGTGCCAGCAGCCACCGGACTAGCGGGAAAGAGACCCAGTACTTC. Translated: CASSHRTSGKETQYF.

The chain has TRBV7-9 and TRBJ2-5; 7 bases match TRBD1. Trimming cost V 2 bases and J 5 bases; bases outside gene matches: 5. Germline CDR1 and CDR2: SEHNR and FQNEAQ (reference sequence). This CDR3 region has 14 residues. The CDR3 sequence is CASSLSDRAETQYF. The CDR3 DNA follows: TGTGCCAGCAGCTTAAGCGACAGGGCTGAGACCCAGTACTTC.

The rearrangement joins TRBV10-3 to TRBJ1-6, with D possibly being TRBD1 (5 bases). V shed 4 bases and J shed 7 bases, with 5 bases lying between them. This CDR3 spans 12 amino acids. Germline V gene sequence: CDR1 ENHRY, CDR2 SYGVKD. The CDR3 protein is CAISGQNSPLHF. In DNA, the CDR3 is TGTGCCATCAGTGGACAGAATTCACCCCTCCACTTT.

The rearrangement links TRBV21-1 to TRBJ2-7; TRBD1, the table's D call, lacks a check against the DNA. TRBV21-1 is deemed a pseudogene. The CDR3 spans 15 residues. The CDR3 DNA follows: TGTGCCAGCCGCTTTGTTTCGACAGGGGTCCACGAGCAGTACTTC. As protein: CASRFVSTGVHEQYF.

The count of this clone is one. The chain links TRBV6-6 to TRBJ1-5; 8 bases fit TRBD1. This CDR3 contains 16 residues. J lost 4 bases, V lost 6 bases, and 11 bases had no gene match. Germline assignment: CDR1 MNHNY and CDR2 SVGAGI (reference sequence). CDR3 bases: TGTGCCAGCAGAGATCCCGACAGGGGATCTAATCAGCCCCAGCATTTT. It encodes CASRDPDRGSNQPQHF.

V usage is TRBV5-1 and J usage is TRBJ1-5; D ambiguous. Germline V gene data show CDR1 as SGHRS and CDR2 as YFSETQ. The CDR3 has 13 residues. Trimming stripped 3 bases from V and 4 bases from J, with 8 bases between. CDR3 bases: TGCGCCAGCAGCTCAGACATAAATCAGCCCCAGCATTTT. Residues: CASSSDINQPQHF.

This clone was recorded only once. The V call is TRBV7-8, the J call TRBJ1-2; 9 positions match TRBD1. The trim removed 3 bases at V and 6 bases at J, leaving 2 bases unmatched. Germline lookup yields CDR1 SGHVS and CDR2 FQNEAQ. The CDR3 totals 13 residues. This CDR3 is CASSFRTGDGYTF. The CDR3 DNA is TGTGCCAGCAGCTTCCGGACAGGGGATGGCTACACCTTC. Full variable domain (outside the CDR3, taken from reference TRBV7-8 and TRBJ1-2): GAGVSQSPRYKVAKRGQDVALRCDPISGHVSLFWYQQALGQGPEFLTYFQNEAQLDKSGLPSDRFFAERPEGSVSTLKIQRTQQEDSAVYLCASSFRTGDGYTFGSGTRLTVV.

The rearrangement links TRBV28 to TRBJ1-6, with D possibly being TRBD1 (6 bases). In germline, CDR1 is MDHEN, CDR2 SYDVKM. Between the trimmed V and J ends, which lost 3 bases and 5 bases, there was a span of 11 bases. The CDR3 sequence is 15 residues long. CDR3 sequence: CASSFYRVNNSPLHF. The CDR3 bases are TGTGCCAGCAGTTTCTACAGGGTAAATAATTCACCCCTCCACTTT. Full variable domain (missing parts from reference TRBV28 and TRBJ1-6): DVKVTQSSRYLVKRTGEKVFLECVQDMDHENMFWYRQDPGLGLRLIYFSYDVKMKEKGDIPEGYSVSREKKERFSLILESASTNQTSMYLCASSFYRVNNSPLHFGNGTRLTVT.

The chain uses TRBV4-3 and TRBJ2-3, with 12 bases matching TRBD1. After removal of 0 bases from V and 2 bases from J, the junction contained 9 bases not matched to a gene. The CDR3 is 19 residues long. CDR1 and CDR2 from the germline V gene are LGHNA and YSLEER. DNA for the CDR3: TGCGCCAGCAGCCAAGATATAGGGACAGGGGGCGCTTCCACAGATACGCAGTATTTT. This translates into CASSQDIGTGGASTDTQYF.

This clone was counted ten times or more. The genes are TRBV7-2 and TRBJ2-3; D is unclear. The V and J ends lost 5 bases and 6 bases respectively, with 18 bases between them. The CDR3 is made up of 15 amino acids. CDR1 and CDR2 (germline): SGHTA, FQGNSA. The CDR3 sequence is CASSPPGPPMDTQYF. Written as DNA, the CDR3 is TGTGCCAGCAGCCCGCCGGGTCCCCCTATGGATACGCAGTATTTT.

The genes are TRBV5-6 and TRBJ1-2; 8 nucleotides align to TRBD1. Trimming took 5 bases from V and 3 from J; bases not matched to a gene: 6. In germline, CDR1 is SGHDT, CDR2 YYEEEE. The CDR3 totals 14 residues. CDR3 loop: CASRFPGGDYGYTF. CDR3 nucleotides: TGTGCCAGCAGGTTTCCAGGGGGCGACTATGGCTACACCTTC.

This clone was detected only once. The J gene is TRBJ1-5, the V gene TRBV19, with D maybe TRBD1 (6 bases). Germline assignment: CDR1 LNHDA and CDR2 SQIVND (reference sequence). V dropped 3 bases and J dropped 0 bases, with 12 bases sitting between them. The CDR3 has 16 amino acids. The CDR3 DNA reads TGTGCCAGTAGTATGGCGGGGGGGCTTAGCAATCAGCCCCAGCATTTT. Protein sequence: CASSMAGGLSNQPQHF.

This clone appeared a few times. The rearrangement links TRBV7-9 to TRBJ2-6; the D is unclear. Per the germline V gene, CDR1 is SEHNR and CDR2 is FQNEAQ (reference sequence). This CDR3 is built from 17 residues. Trimming pared 5 bases from V and 0 bases from J, leaving 14 bases between. CDR3 sequence: CASSPPRVSSGANVLTF. The CDR3 bases are TGTGCCAGCAGCCCGCCTCGGGTCAGCTCTGGGGCCAACGTCCTGACTTTC.

V and J are TRBV5-1 and TRBJ1-5; tentative D call: TRBD1 (5 bases). Germline values: CDR1 SGHRS, CDR2 YFSETQ. The V gene lost 4 bases and the J gene lost 6 bases, with 14 bases spanning the gap. The CDR3 spans 14 residues. The CDR3 protein is CASSPGQPGQPQHF. CDR3 nucleotide sequence: TGCGCCAGCAGCCCAGGGCAGCCGGGTCAGCCCCAGCATTTT.

A single count supports this clone. The genes are TRBV6-5 and TRBJ2-3; 10 nucleotides align to TRBD2. CDR1 and CDR2 (germline): MNHEY, SVGAGI. The CDR3 contains 15 residues. V dropped 7 bases and J dropped 1; count of bases not matched to a gene: 5. In DNA, the CDR3 is TGTGCCAGCAAGCCTAGCGGGAGTGGCACAGATACGCAGTATTTT. Protein: CASKPSGSGTDTQYF.

This clone was picked up one time. The chain carries TRBV18 and TRBJ2-1; 8 nucleotides agree with TRBD2. V dropped 5 bases and J dropped 3; count of bases not matched to a gene: 3. The CDR3 loop spans 14 amino acids. The V gene's germline CDR1 is KGHSH and CDR2 LQKENI. CDR3 DNA sequence: TGTGCCAGCTCAATGGCGGGAGGCTACAATGAGCAGTTCTTC. Amino acid sequence: CASSMAGGYNEQFF.

Comments on this clone: At the DNA level, this CDR3 is encoded by other sequences in the same sample as well. CDR3 residues: CASSLVQGTDTQYF. The CDR3 DNA is TGTGCCAGCAGCTTAGTTCAGGGTACGGATACGCAGTATTTT. This chain links TRBV7-2 with TRBJ2-3, with D possibly being TRBD1 (5 bases). The germline V gene encodes CDR1 SGHTA and CDR2 FQGNSA. The V and J ends lost 1 base and 6 bases respectively, with 11 bases between them. The CDR3 runs to 14 residues.